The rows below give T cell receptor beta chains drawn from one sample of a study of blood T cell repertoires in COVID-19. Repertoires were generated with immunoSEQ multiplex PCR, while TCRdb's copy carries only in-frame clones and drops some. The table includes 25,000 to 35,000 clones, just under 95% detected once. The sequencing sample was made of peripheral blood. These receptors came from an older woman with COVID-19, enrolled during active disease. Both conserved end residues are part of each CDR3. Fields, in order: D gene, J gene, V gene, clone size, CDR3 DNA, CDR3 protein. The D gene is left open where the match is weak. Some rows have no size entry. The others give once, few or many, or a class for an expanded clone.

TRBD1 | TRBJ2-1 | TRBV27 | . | TGTGCCAGCAGTCCCCGACCGGGACAGGGTGGCTACAATGAGCAGTTCTTC | CASSPRPGQGGYNEQFF
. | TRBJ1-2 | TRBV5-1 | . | TGCGCCAGCAGCCAGGACAGTAACTATGGCTACACCTTC | CASSQDSNYGYTF
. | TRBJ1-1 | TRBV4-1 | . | TGCGCCAGCAGCCAAACTAGGACAGAGAACACTGAAGCTTTCTTT | CASSQTRTENTEAFF
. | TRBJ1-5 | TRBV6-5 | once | TGTGCCAGCTTAGAGAGTTCCAATCAGCCCCAGCATTTT | CASLESSNQPQHF
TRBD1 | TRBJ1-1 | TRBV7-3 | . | TGTGCCAGCAGCTCCCACAGGGGGGAACCAGCCGAGTTAAACACTGAAGCTTTCTTT | CASSSHRGEPAELNTEAFF
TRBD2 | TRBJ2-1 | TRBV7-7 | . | TGTGCTAGCAGCCCAGGACTAGCGGGAGTGGGGGGTCTTTACAATGAGCAGTTCTTC | CASSPGLAGVGGLYNEQFF
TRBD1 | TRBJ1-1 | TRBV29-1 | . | TGCAGCAGCGCCGTAGGACAGGGGATCGCTGAAGCTTTCTTT | CSSAVGQGIAEAFF
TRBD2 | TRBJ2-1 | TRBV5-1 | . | TGCGCCAGCAGCTTGCGGGGGGATGAGCAGTTCTTC | CASSLRGDEQFF
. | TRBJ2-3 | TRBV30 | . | TGTGCCTGGAGTGTGAACAGCCTGAGCACAGATACGCAGTATTTT | CAWSVNSLSTDTQYF
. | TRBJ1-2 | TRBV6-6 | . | TGTGCCAGCAGTTACTCGATGCGTCAGGACTATGGCTACACCTTC | CASSYSMRQDYGYTF
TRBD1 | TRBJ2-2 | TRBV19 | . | TGTGCCAGCCAGGACAGGTCGAACACCGGGGAGCTGTTTTTT | CASQDRSNTGELFF
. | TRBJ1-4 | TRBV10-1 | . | TGCGCCAGCAGTGCGGGGGGCGCGAATGAAAAACTGTTTTTT | CASSAGGANEKLFF
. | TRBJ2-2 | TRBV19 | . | TGTGCCATAAGGGGAGGGGGAATGAACACCGGGGAGCTGTTTTTT | CAIRGGGMNTGELFF
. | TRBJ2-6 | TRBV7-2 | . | TGTGCCAGCAGCTTACGTCTTGGCAACTCTGGGGCCAACGTCCTGACTTTC | CASSLRLGNSGANVLTF
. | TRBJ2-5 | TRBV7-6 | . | TGTGCCAGCAGCCCCGGGCCCGCAGGGGAAGAGACCCAGTACTTC | CASSPGPAGEETQYF
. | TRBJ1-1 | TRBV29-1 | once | TGCAGCGTTGAGCCCCCCAGGAACACTGAAGCTTTCTTT | CSVEPPRNTEAFF
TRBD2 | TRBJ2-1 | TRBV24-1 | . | TGTGCCACCAGTGATCTTAGTCCCGGGACTAGCGGGAGGGCCAACGATGAGCAGTTCTTC | CATSDLSPGTSGRANDEQFF
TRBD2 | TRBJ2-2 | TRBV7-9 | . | TGTGCCAGCAGCCCCCGGGGGGGACGGAGCGGGGAGCTGTTTTTT | CASSPRGGRSGELFF